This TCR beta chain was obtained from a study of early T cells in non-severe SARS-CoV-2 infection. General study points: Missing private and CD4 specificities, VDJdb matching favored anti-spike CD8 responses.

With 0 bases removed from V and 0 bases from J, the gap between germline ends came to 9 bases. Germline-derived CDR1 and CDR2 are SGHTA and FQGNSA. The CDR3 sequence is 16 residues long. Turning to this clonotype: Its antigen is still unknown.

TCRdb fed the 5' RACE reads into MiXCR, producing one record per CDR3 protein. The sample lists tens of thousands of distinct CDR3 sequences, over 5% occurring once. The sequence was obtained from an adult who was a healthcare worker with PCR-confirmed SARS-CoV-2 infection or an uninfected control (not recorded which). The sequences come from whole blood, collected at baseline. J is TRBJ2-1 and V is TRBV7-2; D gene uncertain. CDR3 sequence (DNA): TGTGCCAGCAGCTTAGCGGGGTTGGGCTCCTACAATGAGCAGTTCTTC. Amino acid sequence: CASSLAGLGSYNEQFF. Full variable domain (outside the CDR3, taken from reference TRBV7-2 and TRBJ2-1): GAGVSQSPSNKVTEKGKDVELRCDPISGHTALYWYRQSLGQGLEFLIYFQGNSAPDKSGLPSDRFSAERTGGSVSTLTIQRTQQEDSAVYLCASSLAGLGSYNEQFFGPGTRLTVL.